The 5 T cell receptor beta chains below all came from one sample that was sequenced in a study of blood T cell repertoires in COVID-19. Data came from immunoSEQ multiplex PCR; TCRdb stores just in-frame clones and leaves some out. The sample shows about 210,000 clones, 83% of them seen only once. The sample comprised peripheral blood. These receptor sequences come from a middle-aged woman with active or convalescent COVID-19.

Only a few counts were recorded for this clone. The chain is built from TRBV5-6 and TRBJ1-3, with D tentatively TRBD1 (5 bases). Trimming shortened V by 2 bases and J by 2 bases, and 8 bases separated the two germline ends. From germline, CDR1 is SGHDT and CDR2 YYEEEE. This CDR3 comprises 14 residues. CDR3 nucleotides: TGTGCCAGCAGCTTTCTAGGGGCTGGAAACACCATATATTTT. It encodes CASSFLGAGNTIYF. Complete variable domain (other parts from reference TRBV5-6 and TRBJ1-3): DAGVTQSPTHLIKTRGQQVTLRCSPKSGHDTVSWYQQALGQGPQFIFQYYEEEERQRGNFPDRFSGHQFPNYSSELNVNALLLGDSALYLCASSFLGAGNTIYFGEGSWLTVV.

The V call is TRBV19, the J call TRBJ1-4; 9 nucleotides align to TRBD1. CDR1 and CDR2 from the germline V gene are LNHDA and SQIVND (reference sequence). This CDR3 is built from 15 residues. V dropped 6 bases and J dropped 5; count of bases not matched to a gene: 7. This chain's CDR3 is CASRYRDRVNEKLFF. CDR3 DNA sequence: TGTGCCAGTAGGTATAGGGACAGGGTGAATGAAAAACTGTTTTTT.

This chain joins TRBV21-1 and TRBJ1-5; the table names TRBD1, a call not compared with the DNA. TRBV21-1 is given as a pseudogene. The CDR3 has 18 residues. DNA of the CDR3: TGTGCCAGCAGGGGAAAACCCGGGACAGGGTTTAGCAATCAGCCCCAGCATTTT. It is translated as CASRGKPGTGFSNQPQHF.

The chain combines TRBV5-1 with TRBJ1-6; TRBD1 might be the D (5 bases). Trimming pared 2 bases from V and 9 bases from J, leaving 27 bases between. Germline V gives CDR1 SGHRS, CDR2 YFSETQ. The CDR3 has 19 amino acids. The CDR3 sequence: CASSFSGGTGRSPSSPLHF. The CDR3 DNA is TGCGCCAGCAGCTTCTCCGGAGGGACCGGCCGATCTCCTAGTTCACCCCTCCACTTT.

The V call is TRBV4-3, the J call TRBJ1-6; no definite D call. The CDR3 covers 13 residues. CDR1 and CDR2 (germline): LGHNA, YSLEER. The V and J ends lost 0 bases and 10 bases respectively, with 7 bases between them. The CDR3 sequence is CASSQERESPLHF. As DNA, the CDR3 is TGCGCCAGCAGCCAAGAGAGAGAGTCACCCCTCCACTTT.